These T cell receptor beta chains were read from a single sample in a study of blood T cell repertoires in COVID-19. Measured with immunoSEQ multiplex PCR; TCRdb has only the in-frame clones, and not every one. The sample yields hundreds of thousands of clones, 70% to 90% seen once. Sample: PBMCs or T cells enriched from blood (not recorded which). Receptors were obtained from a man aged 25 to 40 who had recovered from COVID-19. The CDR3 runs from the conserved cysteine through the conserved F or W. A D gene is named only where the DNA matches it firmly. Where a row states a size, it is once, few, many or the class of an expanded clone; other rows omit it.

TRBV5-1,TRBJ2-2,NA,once,TGCGCCAGCAGCTCTCCCGAGTACACCGGGGAGCTGTTTTTT,CASSSPEYTGELFF
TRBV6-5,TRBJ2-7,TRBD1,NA,TGTGCCAGCAGATCAAACAGGGGGATGACTTGGGAGCAGTACTTC,CASRSNRGMTWEQYF
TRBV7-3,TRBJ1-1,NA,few,TGTGCCAGCTCAACATCCGTGAACACTGAAGCTTTCTTT,CASSTSVNTEAFF
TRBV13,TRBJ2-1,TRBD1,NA,TGTGCCAGCAGCTCGCGCCTCGGGACAGGGGGGAACTCCTACAATGAGCAGTTCTTC,CASSSRLGTGGNSYNEQFF
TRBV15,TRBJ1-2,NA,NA,TGTGCCACCAGCCCCGGGGGGGCTGGGGGCTACACCTTC,CATSPGGAGGYTF
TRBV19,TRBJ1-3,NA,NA,TGTGCCAGTAGTAAACAGGTTACCTCCTCTGGAAACACCATATATTTT,CASSKQVTSSGNTIYF
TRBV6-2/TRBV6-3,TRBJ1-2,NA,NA,TGTGCCAGCAGCCGCCAGGGGTCTAACTATGGCTACACCTTC,CASSRQGSNYGYTF
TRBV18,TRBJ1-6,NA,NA,TGTGCCAGCTCACGGGGCATAGCCCAGGGGAATTCACCCCTCCACTTT,CASSRGIAQGNSPLHF
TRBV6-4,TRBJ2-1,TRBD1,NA,TGTGCCAGCAGTGAGGAAGGGTCAGGGGGCAATGAGCAGTTCTTC,CASSEEGSGGNEQFF
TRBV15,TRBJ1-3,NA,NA,TGTGCCACCAGCAGGTCACAGGGAACCTCTGGAAACACCATATATTTT,CATSRSQGTSGNTIYF
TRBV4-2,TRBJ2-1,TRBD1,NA,TGTGCCAGCAGCCCAAAGTCGGACAGGGGGAATTCCTACAATGAGCAGTTCTTC,CASSPKSDRGNSYNEQFF
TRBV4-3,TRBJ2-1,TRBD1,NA,TGCGCCAGCAGCCAGCACTCCGGGACAGGTTACTACAATGAGCAGTTCTTC,CASSQHSGTGYYNEQFF
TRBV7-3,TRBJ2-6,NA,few,TGTGCCAGCAGGAAAGGGAGCGGGGCCAACGTCCTGACTTTC,CASRKGSGANVLTF
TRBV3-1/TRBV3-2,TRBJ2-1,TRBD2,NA,TGTGCCAGCATCCACCTAGCGGGGGACCTACATGAGCAGTTCTTC,CASIHLAGDLHEQFF
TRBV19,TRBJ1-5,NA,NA,TGTGCCAGTAGCCTTACAGGGCTAGTAAGTCAGCCCCAGCATTTT,CASSLTGLVSQPQHF
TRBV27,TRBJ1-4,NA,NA,TGTGCCAGCAGCGGGGGAGGGGCTAATGAAAAACTGTTTTTT,CASSGGGANEKLFF
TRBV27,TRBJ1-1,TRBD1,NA,TGTGCCAGCAGTGACGACAGGGGATCGGGCACTGAAGCTTTCTTT,CASSDDRGSGTEAFF
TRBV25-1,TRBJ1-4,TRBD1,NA,TGTGCCAGCAACAAACAGGGGTATGAAAAACTGTTTTTT,CASNKQGYEKLFF
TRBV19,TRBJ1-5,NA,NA,TGTGCCAGTAGTATGCGGGGAAGCAATCAGCCCCAGCATTTT,CASSMRGSNQPQHF
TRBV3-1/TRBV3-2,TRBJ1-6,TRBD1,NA,TGTGCCAGCAGCCAAGGGGACAGGGGCGATAATTCACCCCTCCACTTT,CASSQGDRGDNSPLHF
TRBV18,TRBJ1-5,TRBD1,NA,TGTGCCAGCTCACTAATACAGGGGCTCGGATTCCAATATCAGCCCCAGCATTTT,CASSLIQGLGFQYQPQHF
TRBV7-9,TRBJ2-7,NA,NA,TGTGCCAGCAGCTTACCGTCCGGCCCTAGCTCCTACGAGCAGTACTTC,CASSLPSGPSSYEQYF
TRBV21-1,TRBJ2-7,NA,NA,TGTGCCAGCAGCTGGCAGGACAGGGAAGGCTACGAGCAGTACTTC,CASSWQDREGYEQYF
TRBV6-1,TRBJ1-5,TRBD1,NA,TGTGCCAGCAGTGCGAGAAGCGGGGACAGGGGCAATCAGCCCCAGCATTTT,CASSARSGDRGNQPQHF
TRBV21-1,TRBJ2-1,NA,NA,TGTGCCAGCAGCAAAGACGGGGGACTAGCTAATGAGCAGTTCTTC,CASSKDGGLANEQFF
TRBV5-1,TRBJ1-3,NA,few,TGCGCCAGCAGCAGGACAGTCTCTGGAAACACCATATATTTT,CASSRTVSGNTIYF
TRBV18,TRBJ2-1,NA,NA,TGTGCCAGCTCACCACTAAGACAGGCCAATGAGCAGTTCTTC,CASSPLRQANEQFF
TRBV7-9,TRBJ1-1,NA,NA,TGTGCCAGCAGCCCACCACAAAGGAACACTGAAGCTTTCTTT,CASSPPQRNTEAFF
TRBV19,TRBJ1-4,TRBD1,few,TGTGCCAGCACGGGACAGATTAATGAAAAACTGTTTTTT,CASTGQINEKLFF
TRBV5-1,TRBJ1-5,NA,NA,TGCGCCAGCACTCCGACACCCGGGGGAAATCAGCCCCAGCATTTT,CASTPTPGGNQPQHF
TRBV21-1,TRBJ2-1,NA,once,TGTGCCAGCAGCAAAGCGGGGAGGGACGGCAATGAGCAGTTCTTC,CASSKAGRDGNEQFF
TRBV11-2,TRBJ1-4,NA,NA,TGTGCCAGCAGCCCCGAGAACGGGGTAGAGTTTACTTTT,CASSPENGVEFTF
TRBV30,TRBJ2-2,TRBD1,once,TGTGCCTGGGACAGGGGCAGGGAAGTCGGGGAGCTGTTTTTT,CAWDRGREVGELFF
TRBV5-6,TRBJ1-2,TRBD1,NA,TGTGCCAGCAACGGACAGGGGGCGGACTATGGCTACACCTTC,CASNGQGADYGYTF
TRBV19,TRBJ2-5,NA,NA,TGTGCCAGTAGTATTCAGAGGGCGGTCCAAGAGACCCAGTACTTC,CASSIQRAVQETQYF
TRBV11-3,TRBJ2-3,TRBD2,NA,TGTGCCAGCAGCTTCGGGGGGGCCCTCACAGATACGCAGTATTTT,CASSFGGALTDTQYF
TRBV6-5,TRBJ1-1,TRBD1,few,TGTGCCAGCAGCCCCACCGGGACAGGGAACACTGAAGCTTTCTTT,CASSPTGTGNTEAFF
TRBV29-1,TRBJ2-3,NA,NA,TGCAGCGTTGCGGCGGGGAGGATCACAGATACGCAGTATTTT,CSVAAGRITDTQYF
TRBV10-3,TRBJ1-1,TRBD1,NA,TGTGCCATCACCCCGGACAGGGCGAACACTGAAGCTTTCTTT,CAITPDRANTEAFF
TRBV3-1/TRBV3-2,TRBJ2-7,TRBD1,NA,TGTGCCAGCAGCCCCCCGGGACAGGTCGAGCAGTACTTC,CASSPPGQVEQYF
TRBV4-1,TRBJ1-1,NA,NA,TGCGCCAGCAGCCAAGATCCCGTGACTGAAGCTTTCTTT,CASSQDPVTEAFF
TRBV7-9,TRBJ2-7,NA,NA,TGTGCCAGCAGCCCCCAAACAGGGCAATCTCTATACGAGCAGTACTTC,CASSPQTGQSLYEQYF
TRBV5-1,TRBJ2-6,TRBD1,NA,TGCGCCAGCAGCTTGTACCAGGGGGCCAGCTCTGGGGCCAACGTCCTGACTTTC,CASSLYQGASSGANVLTF
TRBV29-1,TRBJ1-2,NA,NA,TGCAGCGTTGAAAGCAGGGTCCCCATCTATGGCTACACCTTC,CSVESRVPIYGYTF